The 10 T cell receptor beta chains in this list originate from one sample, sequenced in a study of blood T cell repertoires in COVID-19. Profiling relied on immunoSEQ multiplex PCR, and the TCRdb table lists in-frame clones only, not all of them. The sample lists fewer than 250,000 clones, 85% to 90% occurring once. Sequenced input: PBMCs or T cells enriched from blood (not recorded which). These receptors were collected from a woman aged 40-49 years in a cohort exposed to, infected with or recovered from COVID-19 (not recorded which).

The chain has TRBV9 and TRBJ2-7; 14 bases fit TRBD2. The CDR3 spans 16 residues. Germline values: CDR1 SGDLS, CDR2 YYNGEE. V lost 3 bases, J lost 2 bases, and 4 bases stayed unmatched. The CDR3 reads CASSAGTSGSPYEQYF. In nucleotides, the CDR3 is TGTGCCAGCAGCGCCGGGACTAGCGGGAGTCCCTACGAGCAGTACTTC.

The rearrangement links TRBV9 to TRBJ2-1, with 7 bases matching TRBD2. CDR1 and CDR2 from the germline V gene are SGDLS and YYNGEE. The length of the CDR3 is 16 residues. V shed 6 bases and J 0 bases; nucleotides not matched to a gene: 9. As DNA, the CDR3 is TGTGCCAGCACCTCGTCCGGGGGGAGCTCCTACAATGAGCAGTTCTTC. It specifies CASTSSGGSSYNEQFF.

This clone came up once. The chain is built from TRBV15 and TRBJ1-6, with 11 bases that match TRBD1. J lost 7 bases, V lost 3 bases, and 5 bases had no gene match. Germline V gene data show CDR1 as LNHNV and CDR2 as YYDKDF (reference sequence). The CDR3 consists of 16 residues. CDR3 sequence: CATSSGDRGSNSPLHF. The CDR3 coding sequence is TGTGCCACCAGCAGTGGGGACAGGGGGTCAAATTCACCCCTCCACTTT.

CDR3 coding DNA: TGTGCCAGCAGTCCAACCCGGACAGGGGGGGGGTATGGCTACACCTTC. This gives the protein CASSPTRTGGGYGYTF. V usage is TRBV27 and J usage is TRBJ1-2; TRBD1 aligns across 10 bases. V lost 5 bases to trimming and J lost 5 bases; unmatched junction nucleotides: 11. Per the germline V gene, CDR1 is MNHEY and CDR2 is SMNVEV (reference sequence). CDR3 length equals 16 residues.

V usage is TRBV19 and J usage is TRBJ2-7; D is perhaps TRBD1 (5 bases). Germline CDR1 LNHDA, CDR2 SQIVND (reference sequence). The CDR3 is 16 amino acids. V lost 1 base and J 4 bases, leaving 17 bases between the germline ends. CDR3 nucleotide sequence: TGTGCCAGTAGTATAGCCCTGGACACCGTCTTTTACGAGCAGTACTTC. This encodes CASSIALDTVFYEQYF.

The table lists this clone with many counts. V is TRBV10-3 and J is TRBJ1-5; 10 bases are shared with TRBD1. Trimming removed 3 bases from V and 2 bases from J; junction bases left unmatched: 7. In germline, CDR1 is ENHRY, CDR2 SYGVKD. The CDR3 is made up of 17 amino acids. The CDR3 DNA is TGTGCCATCAGTGACCCGGACAGGGGGGGACGCAATCAGCCCCAGCATTTT. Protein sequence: CAISDPDRGGRNQPQHF.

The CDR3 region has the DNA TGCGCCAGCAGTGACAGGGTACACGAGCAGTACTTC. It is translated as CASSDRVHEQYF. V gene TRBV10-1 combines with J gene TRBJ2-7, with a tentative D call TRBD1 (5 bases). The CDR3 covers 12 residues. Germline V gene data show CDR1 as WNHNN and CDR2 as SYGVQD (reference sequence). V was trimmed by 3 bases and J by 5 bases, leaving 8 bases between them.

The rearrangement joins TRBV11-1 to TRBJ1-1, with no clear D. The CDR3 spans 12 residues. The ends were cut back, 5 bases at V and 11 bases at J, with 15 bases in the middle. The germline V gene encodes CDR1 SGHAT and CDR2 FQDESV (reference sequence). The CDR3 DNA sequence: TGTGCCAGCAGCCAGACCCGGGATGGGGCTTTCTTT. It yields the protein CASSQTRDGAFF.

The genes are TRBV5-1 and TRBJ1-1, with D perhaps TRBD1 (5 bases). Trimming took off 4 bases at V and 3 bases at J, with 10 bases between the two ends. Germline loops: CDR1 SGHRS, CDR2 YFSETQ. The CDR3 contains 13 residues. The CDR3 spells CASSPTRDTEAFF. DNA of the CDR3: TGCGCCAGCAGCCCCACCAGGGACACTGAAGCTTTCTTT.

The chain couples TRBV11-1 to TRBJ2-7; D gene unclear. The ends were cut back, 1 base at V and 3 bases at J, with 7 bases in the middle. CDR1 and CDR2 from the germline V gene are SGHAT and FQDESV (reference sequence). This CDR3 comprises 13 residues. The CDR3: CASSLGVNYEQYF. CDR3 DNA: TGTGCCAGCAGCTTAGGCGTCAACTACGAGCAGTACTTC. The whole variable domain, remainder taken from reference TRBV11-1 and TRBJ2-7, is EAEVAQSPRYKITEKSQAVAFWCDPISGHATLYWYRQILGQGPELLVQFQDESVVDDSQLPKDRFSAERLKGVDSTLKIQPAELGDSAMYLCASSLGVNYEQYFGPGTRLTVT.